This record covers a single T cell receptor (beta chain). Its antigen is currently unknown. This sample was included in a study of T cell responses to AZD1222 COVID-19 vaccine. Clones were read by immunoSEQ multiplex PCR, and TCRdb kept only the in-frame ones, dropping some. The table includes around 120,000 clones, around 90% detected once. Per germline, CDR1 KGHSH and CDR2 LQKENI. V shed 3 bases and J shed 6 bases, with 15 bases lying between them. This CDR3 spans 15 amino acids. Study findings and constraints: Every sample of the repertoires postdated the peak T cell response. Close to half of spike-specific TCRs reportedly recognize unmutated variant regions. Females made up more of the donors, who were largely white British, and clonal diversity may have come out too low.

The sample in question was peripheral blood, obtained 28 days after the second AZD1222 dose. The origin of this receptor is an adult who received the AZD1222 COVID-19 vaccine. The genes are TRBV18 and TRBJ2-1, with D tentatively TRBD1 (5 bases). For the CDR3, the DNA is TGTGCCAGCTCACCGGGCAGGGTTGATGTCAATGAGCAGTTCTTC. Translating gives CASSPGRVDVNEQFF.